This T cell receptor (beta chain) was captured by sequencing in a study of spatial heterogeneity in lung cancer. Study-level results: Mutation tallies in tumors tracked expanded intratumoral alpha and beta TCR counts.

The time point: sample taken at primary tumor resection. Tumor, nontumor lung or frozen PBMC supplied whole RNA, sequenced without sorting. A distinct unique molecular identifier was carried by each TCR cDNA molecule. TCRdb reanalysed the 5' RACE reads using MiXCR and keeps one entry per CDR3 protein. This repertoire shows roughly 5,000 distinct CDR3 sequences, around a third found once; its top ten account for about 15%. Notes on this clonotype: The antigen is undetermined.

The CDR3 is made up of 15 amino acids. The V segment lost 1 base and the J segment 6 bases; nucleotides outside the gene matches: 2. Looked up from germline, CDR1 is SNHLY and CDR2 is FYNNEI. This TCR derives from a male donor with early-stage non-small cell lung cancer. The chain combines TRBV2 with TRBJ2-3, with 12 bases that match TRBD2. The specimen comprised lung tumor tissue, sampled at surgery. The DNA of the CDR3 is TGTGCCAGCAGTGAAGGCGGACTAGCGGGGGATACGCAGTATTTT. Translated: CASSEGGLAGDTQYF.